The clone carrying this TCR beta chain was counted between two and nine times. V trimming: 6 bases; J trimming: 5 bases; junction bases outside the gene matches: 5. This CDR3 contains 14 residues. Germline CDR1 MNHEY, CDR2 SMNVEV (reference sequence). With a J-beta primer mix and a sample-barcoded 5' primer, a second PCR ran roughly 7 to 11 cycles. Each CDR3 protein gets one entry after TCRdb re-called the 5' RACE reads with MiXCR. The profile covers approximately 940,000 distinct CDR3 sequences, with about 48% appearing a single time and around 15% taken by the ten largest. The data were obtained in a study of blood T cells in healthy people across ages.

V gene TRBV27 combines with J gene TRBJ2-7; 12 nucleotides align to TRBD1. Input material: blood. The TCR comes from a man between 25 and 39 years old in good health. CDR3 nucleotides: TGTGCCAGCAGCGTCGGGACAGGGGGCGACGAGCAGTACTTC. Its protein is CASSVGTGGDEQYF.